This entry concerns a single T cell receptor (beta chain). Its antigen is as yet unknown. Profiled with immunoSEQ multiplex PCR; TCRdb holds only in-frame clones, not every one. The sample contains about 2,200,000 clones, around 93% of which appear only once. Germline-derived CDR1 and CDR2 are MNHEY and SMNVEV (reference sequence). V was clipped by 11 bases and J by 2 bases; unmatched bases: 18. The CDR3 consists of 17 residues. This entry is derived from a study of shared clonotypes between healthy human individuals. Study as a whole: There were three CD4 naive, three CD4 memory, two CD8 naive and one CD8 memory plates per donor.

Regarding the study as a whole: Clonotype sharing across a few donors was observed for approximately 5% of naive CD4 clonotypes. Clonotypes which were not shared had lower generation probabilities than clonotypes that all four donors shared.

As defined, naive CD8 cells were CD45RO-negative and positively selected for CCR7, with terminally differentiated effector memory CD45RA+ cells excluded. This chain joins TRBV27 and TRBJ2-3; 8 nucleotides align to TRBD2. This clonotype originated in a man in his late teens or twenties in good health. Some clones in this sample may be carry-over from other donors' samples. Input material: naive CD8+ T cells from PBMCs. CDR3: CAAGLGLAGNITDTQYF. The CDR3 nucleotides read TGTGCCGCGGGGTTAGGGCTAGCGGGCAACATCACAGATACGCAGTATTTT.